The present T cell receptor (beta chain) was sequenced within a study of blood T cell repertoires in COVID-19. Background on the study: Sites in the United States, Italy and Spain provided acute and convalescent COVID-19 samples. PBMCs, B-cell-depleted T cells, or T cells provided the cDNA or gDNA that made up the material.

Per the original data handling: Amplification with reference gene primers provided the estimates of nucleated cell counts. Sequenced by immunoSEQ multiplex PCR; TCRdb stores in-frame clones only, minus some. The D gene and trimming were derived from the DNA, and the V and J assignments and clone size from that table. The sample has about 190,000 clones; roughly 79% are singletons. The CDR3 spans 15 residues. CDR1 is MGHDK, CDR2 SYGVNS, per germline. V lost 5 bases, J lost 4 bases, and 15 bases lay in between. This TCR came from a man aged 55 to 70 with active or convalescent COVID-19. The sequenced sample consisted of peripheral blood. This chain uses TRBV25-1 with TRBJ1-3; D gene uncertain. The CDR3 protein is CASSQRSQAGNTIYF. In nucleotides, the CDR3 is TGTGCCAGCAGTCAAAGGTCGCAGGCAGGAAACACCATATATTTT. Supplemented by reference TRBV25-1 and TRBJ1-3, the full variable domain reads EADIYQTPRYLVIGTGKKITLECSQTMGHDKMYWYQQDPGMELHLIHYSYGVNSTEKGDLSSESTVSRIRTEHFPLTLESARPSHTSQYLCASSQRSQAGNTIYFGEGSWLTVV.